The sequence of this T cell receptor beta chain was determined in a study of blood T cells in healthy people across ages. Each donor's blood draw was approximately 10 milliliters of peripheral blood. Isolation yielded PBMCs, at least 6.5 million per sample, in every case. Total RNA, at least 6 micrograms per sample, came from PBMCs. It was with a sample-barcoded 5' primer and a J-beta primer mix that a second PCR of about 7 to 12 cycles was run. TCRdb fed the 5' RACE reads into MiXCR, producing one record per CDR3 protein. The sample has 700,000 to 800,000 distinct CDR3 sequences; more than 40% are singletons. Germline-derived CDR1 and CDR2 are DFQATT and SNEGSKA (reference sequence). The CDR3 totals 13 residues.

The source material was blood. This chain joins TRBV20-1 and TRBJ2-1, with D possibly matching TRBD2 (6 bases). The tail of the sequence fits TRBJ2-7 better, so the J call may be wrong. This sequence was found in a woman aged 55-70 years in good health. The CDR3 reads CSASEWGVVEQYF. CDR3 in DNA: TGCAGTGCTAGTGAGTGGGGGGTGGTCGAGCAGTACTTC.